The T cell receptor beta chain under discussion was sequenced for a study of OX40 agonist ivuxolimab in advanced cancers. Study-level background: Patients were dosed intravenously with ivuxolimab at 0.01 to 10 mg/kg every 2 weeks. The eligibility criteria allowed prior anti-PD-1, anti-PD-L1 or anti-CTLA-4 therapy, and around 40% had some. Whole-study findings and limits: The mean number of expanded clones was higher in CD8+ T cells than in CD4+.

Germline V gene lookup returns CDR1 MNHEY and CDR2 SVGAGI. This CDR3 has 16 amino acids. The J segment lost 3 bases and the V segment lost 4 bases, leaving 9 bases of the junction unmatched. The protocol was immunoSEQ multiplex PCR, while the TCRdb copy is restricted to in-frame clones and leaves out a portion. Found here are approximately 40,000 clones, about 92% of them singletons; the top ten hold 8% to 10%. The cohort excluded patients with autoimmune disease history or systemic immunosuppression. A remark on this clone: Its antigen is undetermined.

The gene calls are TRBV6-5 and TRBJ2-4; 7 bases are a match to TRBD2. This receptor was identified in an adult with an advanced solid tumor such as melanoma, head and neck, liver or kidney cancer. The input for sequencing was CD4+ or CD8+ T cells sorted from blood, taken in a trial of the OX40 agonist ivuxolimab. This CDR3 is CASSSRSGRDKNIQYF. The CDR3 coding sequence is TGTGCCAGCAGTTCCCGGTCAGGGAGGGACAAAAACATTCAGTACTTC.